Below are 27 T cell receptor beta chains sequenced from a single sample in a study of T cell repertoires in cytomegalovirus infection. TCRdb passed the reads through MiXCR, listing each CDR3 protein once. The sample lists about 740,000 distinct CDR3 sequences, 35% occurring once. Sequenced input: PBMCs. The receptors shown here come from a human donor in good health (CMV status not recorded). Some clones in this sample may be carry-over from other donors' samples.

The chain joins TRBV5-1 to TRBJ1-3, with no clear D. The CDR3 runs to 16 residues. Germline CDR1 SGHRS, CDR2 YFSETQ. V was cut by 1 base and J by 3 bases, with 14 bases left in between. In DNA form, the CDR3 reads TGCGCCAGCAGCTTGACCCAGTCTCTGGTTGGAAACACCATATATTTT. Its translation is CASSLTQSLVGNTIYF.

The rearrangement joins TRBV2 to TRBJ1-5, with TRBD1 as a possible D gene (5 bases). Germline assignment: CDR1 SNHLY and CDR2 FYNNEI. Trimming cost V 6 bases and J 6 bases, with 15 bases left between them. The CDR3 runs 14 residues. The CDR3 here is CASSVGVKGQPQHF. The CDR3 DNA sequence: TGTGCCAGCAGCGTAGGGGTGAAAGGTCAGCCCCAGCATTTT.

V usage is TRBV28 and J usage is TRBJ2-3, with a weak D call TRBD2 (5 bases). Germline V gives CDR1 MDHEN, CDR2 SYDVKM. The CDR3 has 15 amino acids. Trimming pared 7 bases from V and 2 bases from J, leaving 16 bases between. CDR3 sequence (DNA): TGTGCCAGCACGGCGGGTTCGGCGTTCACAGATACGCAGTATTTT. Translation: CASTAGSAFTDTQYF.

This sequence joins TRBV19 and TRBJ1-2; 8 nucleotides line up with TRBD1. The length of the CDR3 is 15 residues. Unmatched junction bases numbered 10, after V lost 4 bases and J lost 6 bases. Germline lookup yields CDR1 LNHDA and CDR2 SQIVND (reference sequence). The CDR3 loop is CASSRGRGRMDGYTF. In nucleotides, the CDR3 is TGTGCCAGTAGTAGGGGCAGGGGGCGCATGGATGGCTACACCTTC.

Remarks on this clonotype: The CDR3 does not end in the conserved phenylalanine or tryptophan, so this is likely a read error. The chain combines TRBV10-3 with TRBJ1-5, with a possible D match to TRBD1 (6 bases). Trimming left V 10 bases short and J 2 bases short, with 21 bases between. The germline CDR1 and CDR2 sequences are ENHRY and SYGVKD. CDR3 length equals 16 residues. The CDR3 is CATIGGDRGGNQPQHC. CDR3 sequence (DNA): TGTGCCACCATAGGGGGGGACCGTGGCGGCAATCAGCCCCAGCATTGT.

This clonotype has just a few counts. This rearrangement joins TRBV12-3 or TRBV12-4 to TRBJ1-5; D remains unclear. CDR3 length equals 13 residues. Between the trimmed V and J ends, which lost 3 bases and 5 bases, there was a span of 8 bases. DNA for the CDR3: TGTGCCAGCAGTTTGCGTAGGCATCAGCCCCAGCATTTT. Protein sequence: CASSLRRHQPQHF.

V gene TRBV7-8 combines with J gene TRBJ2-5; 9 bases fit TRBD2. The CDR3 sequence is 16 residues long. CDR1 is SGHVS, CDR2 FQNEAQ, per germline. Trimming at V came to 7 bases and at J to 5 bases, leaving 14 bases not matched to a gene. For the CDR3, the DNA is TGTGCCAGCACCCTGGCGGCGGGAGGGCCCGATGAGACCCAGTACTTC. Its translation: CASTLAAGGPDETQYF.

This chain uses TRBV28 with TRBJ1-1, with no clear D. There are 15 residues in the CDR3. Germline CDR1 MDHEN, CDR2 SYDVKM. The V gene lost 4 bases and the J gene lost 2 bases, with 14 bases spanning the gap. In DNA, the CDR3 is TGTGCCAGCAGTTCCAAACAGAGCTCCAACACTGAAGCTTTCTTT. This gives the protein CASSSKQSSNTEAFF.

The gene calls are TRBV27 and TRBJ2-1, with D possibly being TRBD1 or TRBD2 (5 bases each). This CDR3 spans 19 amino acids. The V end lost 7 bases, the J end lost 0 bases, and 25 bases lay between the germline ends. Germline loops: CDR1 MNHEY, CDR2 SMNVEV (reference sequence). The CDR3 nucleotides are TGTGCCAGCATCCGGCTCAGGCAGGTGGGGGTTAGCTCCTACAATGAGCAGTTCTTC. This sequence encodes CASIRLRQVGVSSYNEQFF.

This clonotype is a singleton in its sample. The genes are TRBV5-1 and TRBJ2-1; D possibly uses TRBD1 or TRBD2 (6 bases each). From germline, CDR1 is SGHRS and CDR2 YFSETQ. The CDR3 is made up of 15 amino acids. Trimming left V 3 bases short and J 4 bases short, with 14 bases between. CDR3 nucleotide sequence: TGCGCCAGCAGCTGGGGGGCGGGTACTTACAATGAGCAGTTCTTC. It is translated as CASSWGAGTYNEQFF.

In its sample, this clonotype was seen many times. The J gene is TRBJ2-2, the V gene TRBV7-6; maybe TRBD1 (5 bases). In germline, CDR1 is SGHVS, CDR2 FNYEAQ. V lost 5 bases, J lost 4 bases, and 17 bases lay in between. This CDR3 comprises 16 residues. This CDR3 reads CASSPSLGRITGELFF. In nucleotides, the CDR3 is TGTGCCAGCAGCCCGAGCTTGGGGCGGATCACCGGGGAGCTGTTTTTT. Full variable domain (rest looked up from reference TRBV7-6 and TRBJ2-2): GAGVSQSPRYKVTKRGQDVALRCDPISGHVSLYWYRQALGQGPEFLTYFNYEAQQDKSGLPNDRFSAERPEGSISTLTIQRTEQRDSAMYRCASSPSLGRITGELFFGEGSRLTVL.

In DNA, the CDR3 is TGCAGCGTTGAAGATCGAAACGGAGGGAACTATGGCTACACCTTC. The encoded protein is CSVEDRNGGNYGYTF. This chain links TRBV29-1 with TRBJ1-2; the D is unclear. V was trimmed by 0 bases and J by 2 bases, leaving 13 bases between them. Germline assignment: CDR1 SQVTM and CDR2 ANQGSEA. The CDR3 sequence is 15 residues long.

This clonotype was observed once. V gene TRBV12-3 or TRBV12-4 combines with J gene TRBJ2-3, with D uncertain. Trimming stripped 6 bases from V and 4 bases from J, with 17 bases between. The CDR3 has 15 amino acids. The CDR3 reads CASRMWGSSSDTQYF. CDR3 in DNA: TGTGCCAGCAGGATGTGGGGTTCCTCGTCAGATACGCAGTATTTT.

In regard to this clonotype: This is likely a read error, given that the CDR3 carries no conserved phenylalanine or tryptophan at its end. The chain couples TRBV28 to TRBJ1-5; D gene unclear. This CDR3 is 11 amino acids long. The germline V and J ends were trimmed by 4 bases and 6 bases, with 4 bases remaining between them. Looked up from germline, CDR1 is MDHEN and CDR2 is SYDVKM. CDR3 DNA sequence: TGTGCCAGCAGTTCAGGTCAGCCCCAGCATGTT. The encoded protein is CASSSGQPQHV.

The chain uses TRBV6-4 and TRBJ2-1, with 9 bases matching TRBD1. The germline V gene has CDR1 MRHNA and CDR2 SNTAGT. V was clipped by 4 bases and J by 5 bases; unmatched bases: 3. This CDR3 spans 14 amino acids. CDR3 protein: CASSVTGGNNEQFF. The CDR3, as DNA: TGTGCCAGCAGTGTGACAGGGGGTAACAATGAGCAGTTCTTC.

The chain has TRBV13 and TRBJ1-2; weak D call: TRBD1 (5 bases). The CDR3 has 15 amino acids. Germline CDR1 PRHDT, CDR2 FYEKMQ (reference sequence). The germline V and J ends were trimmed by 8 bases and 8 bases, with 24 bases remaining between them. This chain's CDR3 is CASAGTEAPPGGYTF. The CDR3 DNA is TGTGCCAGCGCCGGGACGGAAGCTCCCCCGGGAGGCTACACCTTC. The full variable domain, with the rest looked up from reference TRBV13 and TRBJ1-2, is AAGVIQSPRHLIKEKRETATLKCYPIPRHDTVYWYQQGPGQDPQFLISFYEKMQSDKGSIPDRFSAQQFSDYHSELNMSSLELGDSALYFCASAGTEAPPGGYTFGSGTRLTVV.

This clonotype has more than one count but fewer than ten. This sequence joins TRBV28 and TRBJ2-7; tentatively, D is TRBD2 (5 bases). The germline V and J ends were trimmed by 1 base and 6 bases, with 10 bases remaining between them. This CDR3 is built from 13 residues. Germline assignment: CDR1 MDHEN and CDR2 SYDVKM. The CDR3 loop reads CASSLLSRAEQYF. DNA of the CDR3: TGTGCCAGCAGTTTATTATCGCGGGCCGAGCAGTACTTC.

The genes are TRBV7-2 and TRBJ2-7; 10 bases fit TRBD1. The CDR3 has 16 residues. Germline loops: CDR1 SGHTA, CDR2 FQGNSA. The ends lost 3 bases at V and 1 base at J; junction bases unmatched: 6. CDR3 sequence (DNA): TGTGCCAGCAGCTTTTTGGGACAGGGGACATCCTACGAGCAGTACTTC. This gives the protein CASSFLGQGTSYEQYF.

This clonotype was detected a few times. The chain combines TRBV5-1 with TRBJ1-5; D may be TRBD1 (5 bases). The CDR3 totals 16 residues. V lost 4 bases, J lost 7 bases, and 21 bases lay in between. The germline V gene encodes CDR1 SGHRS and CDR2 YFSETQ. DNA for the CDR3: TGCGCCAGCAGCCCTGGGGGACTCGGGGTAAGGCAGCCCCAGCATTTT. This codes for CASSPGGLGVRQPQHF.

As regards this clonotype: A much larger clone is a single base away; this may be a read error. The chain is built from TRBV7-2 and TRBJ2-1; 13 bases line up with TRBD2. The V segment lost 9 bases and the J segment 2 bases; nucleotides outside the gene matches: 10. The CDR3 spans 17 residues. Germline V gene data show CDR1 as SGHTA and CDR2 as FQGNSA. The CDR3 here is CARSPRLAGGPYNEQFF. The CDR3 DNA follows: TGTGCCAGAAGCCCACGACTAGCGGGAGGCCCCTACAATGAGCAGTTCTTC.

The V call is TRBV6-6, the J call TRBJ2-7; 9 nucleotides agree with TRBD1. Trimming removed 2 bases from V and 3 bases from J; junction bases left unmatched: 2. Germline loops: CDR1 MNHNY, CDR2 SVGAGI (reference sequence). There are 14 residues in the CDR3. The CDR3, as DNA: TGTGCCAGCAGTTACGGGGGACAGGGCTACGAGCAGTACTTC. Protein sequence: CASSYGGQGYEQYF.

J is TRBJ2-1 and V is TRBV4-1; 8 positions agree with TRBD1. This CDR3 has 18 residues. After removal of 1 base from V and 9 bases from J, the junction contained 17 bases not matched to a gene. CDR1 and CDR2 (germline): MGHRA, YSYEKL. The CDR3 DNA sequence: TGCGCCAGCAGCCAAGTCCCAATCCGGGACAGGAGAACGACTGAGCAGTTCTTC. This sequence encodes CASSQVPIRDRRTTEQFF.

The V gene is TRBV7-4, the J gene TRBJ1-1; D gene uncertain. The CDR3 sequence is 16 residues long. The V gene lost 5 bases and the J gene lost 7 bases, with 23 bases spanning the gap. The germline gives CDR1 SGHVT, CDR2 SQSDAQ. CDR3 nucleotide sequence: TGTGCCAGCAGCCAGAGGAGCCATTCAGGCACGGTTGAAGCTTTCTTT. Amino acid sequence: CASSQRSHSGTVEAFF.

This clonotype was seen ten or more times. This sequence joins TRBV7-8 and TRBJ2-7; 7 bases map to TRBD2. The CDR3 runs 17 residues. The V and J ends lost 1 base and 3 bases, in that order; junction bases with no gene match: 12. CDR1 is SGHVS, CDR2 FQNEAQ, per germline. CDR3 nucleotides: TGTGCCAGCAGCTTAGTGGGGGAGGGAGGGGCCATCTACGAGCAGTACTTC. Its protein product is CASSLVGEGGAIYEQYF.

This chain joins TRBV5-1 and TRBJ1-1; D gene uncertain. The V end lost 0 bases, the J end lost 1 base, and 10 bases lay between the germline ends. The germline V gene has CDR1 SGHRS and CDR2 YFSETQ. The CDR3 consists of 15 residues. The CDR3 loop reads CASSLAADKNTEAFF. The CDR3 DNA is TGCGCCAGCAGCTTGGCCGCGGATAAGAACACTGAAGCTTTCTTT.

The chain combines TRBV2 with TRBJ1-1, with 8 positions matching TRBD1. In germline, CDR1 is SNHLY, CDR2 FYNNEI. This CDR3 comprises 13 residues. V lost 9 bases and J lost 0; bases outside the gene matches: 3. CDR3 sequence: CASGTGLNTEAFF. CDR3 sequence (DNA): TGTGCCAGTGGGACAGGCTTGAACACTGAAGCTTTCTTT.

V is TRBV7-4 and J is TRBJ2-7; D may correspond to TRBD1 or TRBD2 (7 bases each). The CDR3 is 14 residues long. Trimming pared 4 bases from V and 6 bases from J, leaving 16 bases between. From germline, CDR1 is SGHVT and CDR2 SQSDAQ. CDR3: CASSSRGGAREQYF. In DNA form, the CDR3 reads TGTGCCAGCAGCTCCAGGGGGGGGGCACGCGAGCAGTACTTC.